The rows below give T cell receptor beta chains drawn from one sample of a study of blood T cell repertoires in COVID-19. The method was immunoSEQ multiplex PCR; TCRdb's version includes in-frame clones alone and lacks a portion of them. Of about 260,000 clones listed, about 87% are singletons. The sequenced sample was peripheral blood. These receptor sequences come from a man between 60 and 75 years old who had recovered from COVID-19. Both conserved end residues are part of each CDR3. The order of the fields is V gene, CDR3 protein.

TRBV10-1 CASTTRPGRPNEQFF
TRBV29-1 CSVDYEVARDTEAFF
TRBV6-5 CASTPTGQTNYGYTF
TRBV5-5 CASRRDREPNYEQYF
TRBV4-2 CASSQELRGRNNQPQHF
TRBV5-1 CASSSPGRENTEAFF
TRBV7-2 CASSWVAYGYTF
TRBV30 CAGTGWAEAFF
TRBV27 CASSLKGQANYGYTF
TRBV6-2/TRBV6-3 CASSYSRGNTIYF
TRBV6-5 CATREGGASTDTQYF
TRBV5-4 CASSQQGNHNSPLHF
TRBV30 CAWSAGWWEGTSNQPQHF
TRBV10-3 CAISDPGGTYNSPLHF
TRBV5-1 CASSLGGQGTGNTIYF
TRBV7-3 CASSPGLYNTGELFF
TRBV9 CASSVSAF
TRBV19 CASSPQGGAYEQYF
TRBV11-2 CASSFDRDSRSTIYF
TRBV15 CATSREVRGQYF
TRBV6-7 CATRDRVNQPQHF
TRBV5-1 CASIDRDSRRDTQYF
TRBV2 CATVARGQGAGNEQYF
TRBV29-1 CSVEADEQYF
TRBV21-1 CASSKVRGTGNNPLPQETQYF